Following are 3 T cell receptor beta chains from one sample sequenced in a study of shared clonotypes between healthy human individuals. This table comes from immunoSEQ multiplex PCR, and its TCRdb copy is limited to in-frame clones, with some not included. The profile shows around 600,000 clones, around 97% of them singletons. Sequencing was carried out using naive CD4+ T cells sorted from blood. The subset is: CD45RA+ positively selected. Source of these receptors: a woman in her 30s in good health.

This rearrangement joins TRBV28 to TRBJ2-7, with D tentatively TRBD1 (5 bases). Germline CDR1 reads MDHEN; CDR2 reads SYDVKM. The V end lost 0 bases, the J end lost 0 bases, and 6 bases lay between the germline ends. The CDR3 runs to 14 residues. CDR3 sequence reads: CASSLWDISYEQYF. Here the CDR3 DNA reads TGTGCCAGCAGTTTATGGGACATCTCCTACGAGCAGTACTTC.

This chain joins TRBV27 and TRBJ1-3; 9 bases are shared with TRBD1. The J segment lost 5 bases and the V segment lost 6 bases, leaving 8 bases of the junction unmatched. This CDR3 region has 15 residues. Germline assignment: CDR1 MNHEY and CDR2 SMNVEV (reference sequence). The CDR3: CASSAGTGRRNTIYF. The CDR3 bases are TGTGCCAGCAGCGCTGGGACAGGGCGTCGAAACACCATATATTTT.

This clone was seen just once. This chain links TRBV28 with TRBJ2-1; TRBD2 matches 9 bases. V lost 6 bases and J lost 3; bases outside the gene matches: 12. CDR3 size: 17 residues. Germline V CDR1 and CDR2: MDHEN, SYDVKM. The CDR3 region has the DNA TGTGCCAGCAGGCCTCGAAGGGGGACTAGCATCTACAATGAGCAGTTCTTC. This codes for CASRPRRGTSIYNEQFF.